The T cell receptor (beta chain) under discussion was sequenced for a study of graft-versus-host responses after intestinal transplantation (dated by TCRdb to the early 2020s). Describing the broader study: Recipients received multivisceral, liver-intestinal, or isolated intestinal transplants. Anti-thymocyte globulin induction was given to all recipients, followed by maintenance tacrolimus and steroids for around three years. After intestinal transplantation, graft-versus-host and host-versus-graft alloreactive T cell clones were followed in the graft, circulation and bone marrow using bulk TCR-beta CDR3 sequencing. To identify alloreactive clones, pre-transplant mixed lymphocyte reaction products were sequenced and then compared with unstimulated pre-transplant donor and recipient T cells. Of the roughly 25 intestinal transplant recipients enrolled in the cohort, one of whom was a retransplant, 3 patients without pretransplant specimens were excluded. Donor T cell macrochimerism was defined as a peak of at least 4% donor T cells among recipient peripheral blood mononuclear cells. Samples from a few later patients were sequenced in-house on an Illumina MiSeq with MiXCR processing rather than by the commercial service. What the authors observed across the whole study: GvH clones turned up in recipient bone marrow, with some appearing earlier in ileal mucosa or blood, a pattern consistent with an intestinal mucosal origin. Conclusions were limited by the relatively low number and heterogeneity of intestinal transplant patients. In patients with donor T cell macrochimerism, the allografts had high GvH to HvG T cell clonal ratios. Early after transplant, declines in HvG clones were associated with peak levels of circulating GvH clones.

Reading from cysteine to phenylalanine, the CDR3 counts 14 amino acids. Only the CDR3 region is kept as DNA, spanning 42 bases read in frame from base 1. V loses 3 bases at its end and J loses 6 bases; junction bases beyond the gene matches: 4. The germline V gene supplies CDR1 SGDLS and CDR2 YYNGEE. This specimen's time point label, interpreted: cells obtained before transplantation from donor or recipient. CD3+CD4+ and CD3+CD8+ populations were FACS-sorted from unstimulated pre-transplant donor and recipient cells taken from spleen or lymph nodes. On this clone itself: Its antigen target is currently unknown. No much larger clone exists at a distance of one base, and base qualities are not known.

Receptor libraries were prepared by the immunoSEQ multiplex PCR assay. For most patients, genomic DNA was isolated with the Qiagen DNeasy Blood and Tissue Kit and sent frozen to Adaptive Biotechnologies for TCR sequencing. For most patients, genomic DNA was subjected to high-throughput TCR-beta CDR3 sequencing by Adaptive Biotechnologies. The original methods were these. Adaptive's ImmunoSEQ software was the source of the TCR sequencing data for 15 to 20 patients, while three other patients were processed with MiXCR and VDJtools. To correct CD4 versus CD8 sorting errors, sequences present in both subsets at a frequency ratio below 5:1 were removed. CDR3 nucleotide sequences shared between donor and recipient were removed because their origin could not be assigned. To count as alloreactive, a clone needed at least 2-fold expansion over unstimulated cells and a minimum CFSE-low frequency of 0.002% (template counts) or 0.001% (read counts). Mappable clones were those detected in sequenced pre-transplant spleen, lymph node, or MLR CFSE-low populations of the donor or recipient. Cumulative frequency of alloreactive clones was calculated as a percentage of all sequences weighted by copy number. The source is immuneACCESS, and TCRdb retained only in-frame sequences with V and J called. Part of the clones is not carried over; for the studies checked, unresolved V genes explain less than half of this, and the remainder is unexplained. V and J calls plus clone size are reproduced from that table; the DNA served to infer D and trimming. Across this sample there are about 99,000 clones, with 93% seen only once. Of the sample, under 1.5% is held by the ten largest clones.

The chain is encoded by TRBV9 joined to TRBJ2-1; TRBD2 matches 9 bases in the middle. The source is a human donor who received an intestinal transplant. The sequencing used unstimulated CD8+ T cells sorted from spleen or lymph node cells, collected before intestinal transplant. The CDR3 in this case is CASSGSGGPNEQFF. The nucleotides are TGTGCCAGCAGCGGTAGCGGGGGACCCAATGAGCAGTTCTTC.